The present TCR beta chain was sequenced within a study of T cells expressing NK-cell markers. Across the study: Repertoire data for TCR beta were derived from sorted T cells (CD3+CD56+NKG2C+, CD3+CD56+NKG2C- and CD3+CD56-NKG2C+). HCMV serostatus: seven of eight sequenced donors positive, one negative.

TCRdb reworked the 5' RACE reads into one entry per CDR3 protein, no DNA. The sample totals around 550,000 distinct CDR3 sequences. The CDR3 is 15 residues long. Germline V gene sequence: CDR1 SGHVS, CDR2 FQNEAQ. The specimen was blood T cells: a sorted CD56 or NKG2C T cell subset, CD4+ or CD8+ T cells, or bulk PBMC T cells (not recorded which). The sequence derives from a young man in good health. The chain is built from TRBV7-8 and TRBJ2-3; TCRdb picks TRBD2, but there is no DNA to check that call. The CDR3: CASMAGGRGTDTQYF.